The present entry profiles one T cell receptor beta chain with its context. Its antigen is unidentified. The sample belongs to a study of shared clonotypes between healthy human individuals. Overall study results and limits: Sorted-subset sequencing was shown by rarefaction to be incomplete despite large depth.

Sequenced by immunoSEQ multiplex PCR; TCRdb stores in-frame clones only, minus some. This sample yields millions of clones, of which 80% to 95% are seen a single time; 0.35% to 0.5% belongs to the top ten. Germline V CDR1 and CDR2: SQVTM, ANQGSEA. The CDR3 totals 12 residues. Trimming took 7 bases from V and 1 from J, leaving 10 bases between them. The rearrangement links TRBV29-1 to TRBJ1-1; D might be TRBD1 (6 bases). The sequencing sample was made of naive CD4+ T cells from PBMCs. Indicated subset: CD45RA+ positively selected. This receptor was taken from a young man in good health. Some clones in this sample may be carry-over from other donors' samples. The DNA of the CDR3 is TGCAGCGCCTCGACAGGGAACACTGAAGCTTTCTTT. It codes for CSASTGNTEAFF.